A single sample gave rise to the 18 T cell receptor beta chains below, sequenced in a study of shared clonotypes between healthy human individuals. The protocol was immunoSEQ multiplex PCR, while the TCRdb copy is restricted to in-frame clones and leaves out a portion. The sample includes approximately 1.4 million clones, 98% of them seen just once. Sequencing was performed on naive CD4+ T cells sorted from blood. Specified subset: CD45RA+ positively selected. These receptors came from a man aged 30 to 45 in good health.

The chain joins TRBV14 to TRBJ2-1; D unclear. Germline V CDR1 and CDR2: SGHDN, FVKESK. V lost 2 bases, J lost 9 bases, and 17 bases lay in between. This CDR3 is 15 amino acids long. DNA for the CDR3: TGTGCCAGCAGCCAAAGCAGATCGGTATGGGTTGAGCAGTTCTTC. This gives the protein CASSQSRSVWVEQFF.

The V call is TRBV18, the J call TRBJ2-1; D gene uncertain. The V gene lost 2 bases and the J gene lost 2 bases, with 13 bases spanning the gap. The V gene's germline CDR1 is KGHSH and CDR2 LQKENI. This CDR3 region has 16 residues. CDR3 residues: CASSPSITAPYNEQFF. The CDR3 region has the DNA TGTGCCAGCTCACCATCTATAACGGCACCCTACAATGAGCAGTTCTTC.

V and J are TRBV2 and TRBJ2-5; 10 bases map to TRBD2. This CDR3 comprises 15 residues. The germline CDR1 and CDR2 sequences are SNHLY and FYNNEI. Losses at the gene ends were 6 bases for V and 2 bases for J; bases not matched to a gene: 6. CDR3 DNA sequence: TGTGCCAGCAGGGCTAGCGGGAGCCTTCAAGAGACCCAGTACTTC. Amino acids: CASRASGSLQETQYF.

The rearrangement uses TRBV28 and TRBJ2-1; D ambiguous. The V end lost 2 bases, the J end lost 6 bases, and 2 bases lay between the germline ends. Per germline, CDR1 MDHEN and CDR2 SYDVKM. CDR3 length: 11 amino acids. The CDR3 DNA reads TGTGCCAGCAGTTTAACCAATGAGCAGTTCTTC. Its translation: CASSLTNEQFF.

The chain recombines TRBV6-6 with TRBJ1-4; no clear D gene. The length of the CDR3 is 15 residues. Germline V lookup: CDR1 MNHNY, CDR2 SVGAGI (reference sequence). With 0 bases removed from V and 5 bases from J, the gap between germline ends came to 10 bases. DNA for the CDR3: TGTGCCAGCAGTTACTCGAGGGCCCCGAATGAAAAACTGTTTTTT. Translating it yields CASSYSRAPNEKLFF.

The rearrangement uses TRBV6-4 and TRBJ2-7; no firm D call. Germline V gives CDR1 MRHNA, CDR2 SNTAGT. This CDR3 is 13 amino acids long. Trimming cost V 2 bases and J 4 bases, with 9 bases left between them. Here the CDR3 DNA reads TGTGCCAGCAGTGACCATCTGGGTTACGAGCAGTACTTC. It encodes CASSDHLGYEQYF.

Concerning this clone: Other DNA sequences in the sample encode the same CDR3. The V gene is TRBV18, the J gene TRBJ2-5; no clear D gene. The V gene's germline CDR1 is KGHSH and CDR2 LQKENI. Trimming pared 6 bases from V and 2 bases from J, leaving 4 bases between. The CDR3 contains 11 residues. This chain's CDR3 is CASSEQETQYF. In DNA form, the CDR3 reads TGTGCCAGCTCCGAACAAGAGACCCAGTACTTC.

The genes are TRBV11-2 and TRBJ2-2; no reliable D call. The ends were cut back, 5 bases at V and 6 bases at J, with 10 bases in the middle. The CDR3 length is 13 residues. Germline lookup yields CDR1 SGHAT and CDR2 FQNNGV. CDR3 sequence reads: CASSPEHSGELFF. CDR3 coding DNA: TGTGCCAGCAGCCCCGAGCATTCCGGGGAGCTGTTTTTT.

This chain joins TRBV7-6 and TRBJ2-3, with D uncertain. CDR1 is SGHVS and CDR2 is FNYEAQ in the germline V gene. CDR3 length: 15 residues. V shed 2 bases and J shed 2 bases, with 11 bases lying between them. This chain's CDR3 is CASSLYARHTDTQYF. The CDR3 DNA sequence: TGTGCCAGCAGCTTATACGCCCGGCACACAGATACGCAGTATTTT.

The V and J genes are TRBV5-1 and TRBJ2-2, with 8 nucleotides matching TRBD2. CDR1 and CDR2 (germline): SGHRS, YFSETQ. Germline trimming cut 4 bases from V and 1 base from J; bases unmatched to any gene: 6. The CDR3 runs 16 residues. The CDR3 sequence is CASSHLAGRNTGELFF. The CDR3 DNA reads as TGCGCCAGCAGCCACCTAGCGGGCCGGAACACCGGGGAGCTGTTTTTT.

The gene calls are TRBV11-2 and TRBJ2-1; 7 bases are shared with TRBD2. Germline values: CDR1 SGHAT, CDR2 FQNNGV. The trim removed 3 bases at V and 1 base at J, leaving 6 bases unmatched. This CDR3 comprises 16 residues. CDR3 coding DNA: TGTGCCAGCAGCTTCCGGAGCGGGAATTCCTACAATGAGCAGTTCTTC. Translating it yields CASSFRSGNSYNEQFF.

The genes are TRBV27 and TRBJ2-7; 11 nucleotides agree with TRBD2. Germline V gene lookup returns CDR1 MNHEY and CDR2 SMNVEV (reference sequence). Trimming took 5 bases from V and 8 from J; bases not matched to a gene: 11. The length of the CDR3 is 15 residues. The CDR3 DNA follows: TGTGCCAGCAGTCCGTATCTAGCGGGAGGAGGTCAGCAGTACTTC. This sequence encodes CASSPYLAGGGQQYF.

The J gene is TRBJ2-1, the V gene TRBV7-9; TRBD1 is a possible D gene (5 bases). Trimming shortened V by 1 base and J by 10 bases, and 8 bases separated the two germline ends. CDR1 SEHNR and CDR2 FQNEAQ come from the germline V gene (reference sequence). The CDR3 runs 12 residues. CDR3 sequence: CASSLDRTEQFF. In DNA form, the CDR3 reads TGTGCCAGCAGCTTAGATCGGACAGAGCAGTTCTTC.

The gene calls are TRBV28 and TRBJ2-7; 11 bases map to TRBD2. The CDR3 sequence is 15 residues long. The J segment lost 5 bases and the V segment lost 6 bases, leaving 9 bases of the junction unmatched. From germline, CDR1 is MDHEN and CDR2 SYDVKM. The CDR3 region is CASRQLQGLADEQYF. In nucleotides, the CDR3 is TGTGCCAGCAGACAACTCCAGGGACTAGCGGACGAGCAGTACTTC.

This chain links TRBV18 with TRBJ2-5, with 7 nucleotides matching TRBD2. This CDR3 has 16 amino acids. The V gene's germline CDR1 is KGHSH and CDR2 LQKENI. The V gene end was trimmed by 6 bases and the J gene end by 2 bases; junction bases not matched to a gene: 12. CDR3 coding DNA: TGTGCCAGCTCCCTGCCTGGCGGGAGCAGTCAAGAGACCCAGTACTTC. Its translation: CASSLPGGSSQETQYF.

V and J are TRBV7-3 and TRBJ2-3; D ambiguous. V lost 7 bases to trimming and J lost 1 base, with 6 bases between them. The length of the CDR3 is 12 residues. Germline V gives CDR1 SGHTA, CDR2 FQGTGA. CDR3 amino acids: CASKNRTDTQYF. CDR3 nucleotide sequence: TGTGCCAGCAAGAATCGCACAGATACGCAGTATTTT.

The chain joins TRBV18 to TRBJ2-7; D gene ambiguous. CDR1 and CDR2 from the germline V gene are KGHSH and LQKENI. V lost 1 base and J 2 bases, leaving 12 bases between the germline ends. This CDR3 is built from 15 residues. This chain's CDR3 is CASSPQEYVTYEQYF. CDR3 DNA: TGTGCCAGCTCACCACAGGAATACGTGACCTACGAGCAGTACTTC.

Notes on this clone: Different DNA sequences within this sample yield the same CDR3. The V call is TRBV5-1, the J call TRBJ2-1; TRBD1 is a possible D gene (6 bases). Germline V gene data show CDR1 as SGHRS and CDR2 as YFSETQ. The V end lost 0 bases, the J end lost 4 bases, and 8 bases lay between the germline ends. The CDR3 is made up of 14 amino acids. DNA of the CDR3: TGCGCCAGCAGCTTGGGACAGGTATACAATGAGCAGTTCTTC. Translation: CASSLGQVYNEQFF.